This TCR beta chain was identified during a study of T cells in Graves' hyperthyroidism and ophthalmopathy. Germline CDR1 is DFQATT and CDR2 is SNEGSKA (reference sequence). The CDR3 covers 17 residues. V dropped 0 bases and J dropped 0; count of bases not matched to a gene: 8. Stable hyperthyroidism: no ophthalmopathy progression over 18 months of follow-up. Researchers barred patients who had uncontrolled infection, other autoimmune disease, pregnancy or lactation. The TCR beta CDR3 regions underwent amplification using RNA transcripts as the source. The TCR CDR3 first-round RT-PCR relied on the HTBI primer set. Each CDR3 protein is one row after TCRdb ran MiXCR on the multiplex PCR reads. The repertoire holds hundreds of thousands of distinct CDR3 sequences, 15% to 19% seen once, with 13% to 15% in the top ten. This clonotype was detected many times.

The chain is built from TRBV20-1 and TRBJ2-1; 7 bases match TRBD2. Sequenced sample: blood. This TCR derives from a woman aged 18-35 years with Graves' hyperthyroidism. The CDR3, as DNA: TGCAGTGCTAGAGATACTCGCCGCGGGAGCTCCTACAATGAGCAGTTCTTC. It specifies CSARDTRRGSSYNEQFF.